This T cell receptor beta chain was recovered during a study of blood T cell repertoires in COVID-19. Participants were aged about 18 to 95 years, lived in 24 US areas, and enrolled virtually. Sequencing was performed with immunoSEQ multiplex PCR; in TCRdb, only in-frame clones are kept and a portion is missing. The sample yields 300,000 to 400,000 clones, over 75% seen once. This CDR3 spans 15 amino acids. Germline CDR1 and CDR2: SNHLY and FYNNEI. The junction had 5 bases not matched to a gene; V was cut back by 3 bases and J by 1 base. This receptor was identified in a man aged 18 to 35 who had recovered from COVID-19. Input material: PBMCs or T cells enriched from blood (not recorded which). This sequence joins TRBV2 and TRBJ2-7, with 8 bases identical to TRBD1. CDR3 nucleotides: TGTGCCAGCAGTGACGTGACAGGGGAATCCTACGAGCAGTACTTC. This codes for CASSDVTGESYEQYF.